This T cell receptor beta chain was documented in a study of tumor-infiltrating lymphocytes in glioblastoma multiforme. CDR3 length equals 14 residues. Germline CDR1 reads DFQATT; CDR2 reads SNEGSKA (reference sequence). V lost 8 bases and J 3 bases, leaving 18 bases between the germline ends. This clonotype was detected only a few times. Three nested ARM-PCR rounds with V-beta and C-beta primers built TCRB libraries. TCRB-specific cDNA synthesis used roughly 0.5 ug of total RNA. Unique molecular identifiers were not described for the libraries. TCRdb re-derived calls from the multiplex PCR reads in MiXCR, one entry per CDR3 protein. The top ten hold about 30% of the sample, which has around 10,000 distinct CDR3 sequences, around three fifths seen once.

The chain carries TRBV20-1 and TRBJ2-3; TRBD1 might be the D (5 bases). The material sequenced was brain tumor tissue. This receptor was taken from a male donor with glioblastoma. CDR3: CSPLIGEGTDTQYF. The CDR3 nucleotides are TGCAGTCCCCTGATAGGGGAAGGGACAGATACGCAGTATTTT.